Below, 18 T cell receptor beta chains from the same sample are listed, as sequenced in a study of T cells after yellow fever vaccination (dated by TCRdb to about 2019). The sample's treatment or condition label, decoded: live attenuated yellow fever vaccine strain. The method behind the library was 5' RACE. Sequencing was carried out with an Illumina HiSeq 2500. TCRdb reworked the public reads: Q25 trimming with fastp, MiXCR clone assembly, productive beta chains retained. Entries are consolidated by CDR3 protein sequence, retaining the most common genes and DNA. The sample profile shows 150,000 or so distinct CDR3 sequences; about 7% of them were found once. The ten largest clones capture roughly 2.5% of the sample. The source material was CD4+ T cells sorted from PBMCs, sampled around 5 days after the first yellow fever vaccination. All receptors derive from a man between 18 and 35 years old who received the YFV17D yellow fever vaccine.

This clonotype has just a few counts. The chain joins TRBV29-1 to TRBJ1-1; no clear D gene. V dropped 8 bases and J dropped 2 bases, with 15 bases sitting between them. The CDR3 loop spans 13 amino acids. Germline V gene sequence: CDR1 SQVTM, CDR2 ANQGSEA. DNA of the CDR3: TGCAGCATCCTTAGGACCTCTAACACTGAAGCTTTCTTT. Translated: CSILRTSNTEAFF.

This clonotype was seen many times. The chain is built from TRBV5-1 and TRBJ1-1; D is ambiguous. From germline, CDR1 is SGHRS and CDR2 YFSETQ. V shed 1 base and J shed 1 base, with 8 bases lying between them. CDR3 length equals 14 residues. DNA for the CDR3: TGCGCCAGCAGCTTGTTCGACCCGAACACTGAAGCTTTCTTT. Protein sequence: CASSLFDPNTEAFF.

This clonotype was recorded at least ten times. The rearrangement joins TRBV12-3 or TRBV12-4 to TRBJ2-5, with D hard to call. Trimming took off 8 bases at V and 2 bases at J, with 12 bases between the two ends. This CDR3 is 13 amino acids long. CDR3 sequence reads: CASGSLGQETQYF. Here the CDR3 DNA reads TGTGCCAGCGGCAGTTTGGGGCAAGAGACCCAGTACTTC.

This clonotype has only a few counts. This chain uses TRBV5-5 with TRBJ1-1, with no clear D. The CDR3 contains 14 residues. CDR1 SGHKS and CDR2 YYEKEE come from the germline V gene (reference sequence). Trimming took off 2 bases at V and 1 base at J, with 9 bases between the two ends. In DNA, the CDR3 is TGTGCCAGCAGCTTCGACGGCGCGAACACTGAAGCTTTCTTT. Amino acid sequence: CASSFDGANTEAFF.

This clonotype was recorded at least ten times. The rearrangement joins TRBV6-2 or TRBV6-3 to TRBJ2-2, with 8 nucleotides matching TRBD1. Germline loops: CDR1 MNHEY, CDR2 SVGEGT. CDR3 length: 15 amino acids. With V trimmed by 10 bases and J by 4 bases, 11 bases remained unmatched. This CDR3 reads CANLYHRGFTGELFF. Written as DNA, the CDR3 is TGTGCCAACCTCTACCACAGGGGGTTCACCGGGGAGCTGTTTTTT.

This clonotype was seen only a few times. The chain is built from TRBV5-1 and TRBJ2-1; D is unclear. V lost 5 bases and J 10 bases, leaving 7 bases between the germline ends. Germline V lookup: CDR1 SGHRS, CDR2 YFSETQ. The CDR3 contains 10 residues. As DNA, the CDR3 is TGCGCCAGCAGTCGTAAGGAGCAGTTCTTC. This gives the protein CASSRKEQFF.

The V gene is TRBV7-2, the J gene TRBJ1-6; 7 bases are shared with TRBD1. V shed 4 bases, J shed 7 bases, and the junction held 10 bases outside the gene matches. Looked up from germline, CDR1 is SGHTA and CDR2 is FQGNSA. CDR3 length equals 16 residues. CDR3 DNA: TGTGCCAGCAGCTCCTCCCAGGGGGTAATGAATTCACCCCTCCACTTT. Translated: CASSSSQGVMNSPLHF. Full variable domain (outside the CDR3, taken from reference TRBV7-2 and TRBJ1-6): GAGVSQSPSNKVTEKGKDVELRCDPISGHTALYWYRQSLGQGLEFLIYFQGNSAPDKSGLPSDRFSAERTGGSVSTLTIQRTQQEDSAVYLCASSSSQGVMNSPLHFGNGTRLTVT.

This clonotype was counted many times. The chain links TRBV24-1 to TRBJ2-1, with 12 bases matching TRBD2. This CDR3 is 16 amino acids long. V shed 4 bases and J 7 bases; nucleotides not matched to a gene: 7. Germline V gene data show CDR1 as KGHDR and CDR2 as SFDVKD. The chain's CDR3 is CATSDPTSGGKNEQFF. The CDR3, as DNA: TGTGCCACCAGTGACCCCACTAGCGGGGGGAAAAATGAGCAGTTCTTC.

This clonotype was counted at least ten times. The rearrangement uses TRBV5-1 and TRBJ1-4; maybe TRBD1 (5 bases). Deletions cut 6 bases from V and 5 bases from J, with 17 bases between. CDR1 is SGHRS, CDR2 YFSETQ, per germline. The CDR3 has 15 amino acids. The CDR3 protein is CASNSFPGRNEKLFF. The CDR3 DNA sequence: TGCGCCAGCAACTCATTCCCGGGGCGGAATGAAAAACTGTTTTTT.

This clonotype was picked up many times. The chain recombines TRBV25-1 with TRBJ2-3; tentatively, D is TRBD2 (6 bases). Trimming removed 4 bases from V and 7 bases from J, with 18 bases in between. CDR3 length: 15 amino acids. Germline CDR1 and CDR2: MGHDK and SYGVNS. CDR3 sequence: CASSAPGWGLNTQYF. CDR3 in DNA: TGTGCCAGCAGTGCACCAGGGTGGGGACTCAATACGCAGTATTTT.

The chain has TRBV20-1 and TRBJ1-2; 11 nucleotides line up with TRBD1. CDR3 length equals 14 residues. Per the germline V gene, CDR1 is DFQATT and CDR2 is SNEGSKA (reference sequence). With 5 bases clipped from V and 4 bases from J, the junction kept 6 bases outside the gene matches. The CDR3 loop is CSAVRDRGGYGYTF. In DNA, the CDR3 is TGCAGTGCTGTCCGGGACAGGGGGGGCTATGGCTACACCTTC.

This clonotype came up a few times. J is TRBJ1-1 and V is TRBV7-2; D is perhaps TRBD1 (6 bases). The germline CDR1 and CDR2 sequences are SGHTA and FQGNSA. The germline V and J ends were trimmed by 3 bases and 4 bases, with 9 bases remaining between them. This CDR3 region has 13 residues. DNA of the CDR3: TGTGCCAGCAGCTTCGGCAGGGGCACTGAAGCTTTCTTT. It specifies CASSFGRGTEAFF.

The rearrangement links TRBV6-2 or TRBV6-3 to TRBJ2-3; weak D call: TRBD2 (6 bases). V shed 5 bases and J shed 6 bases, with 21 bases lying between them. The germline CDR1 and CDR2 sequences are MNHEY and SVGEGT. CDR3 length: 16 residues. This CDR3 reads CASSDRSGLPEDTQYF. The CDR3 DNA reads TGTGCCAGCAGTGACCGTAGCGGCTTACCTGAGGATACGCAGTATTTT.

V is TRBV5-4 and J is TRBJ2-1; D possibly uses TRBD1 or TRBD2 (5 bases each). Germline CDR1 and CDR2: SGHNT and YYREEE (reference sequence). The CDR3 is 15 amino acids. The V gene lost 4 bases and the J gene lost 7 bases, with 18 bases spanning the gap. The CDR3 nucleotides are TGTGCCAGCAGCCCCGACAGACCCAGGAGGAATGAGCAGTTCTTC. Its translation: CASSPDRPRRNEQFF.

This clonotype has at least ten counts. The chain joins TRBV5-1 to TRBJ2-2, with 7 bases aligning to TRBD2. Germline values: CDR1 SGHRS, CDR2 YFSETQ. Losses at the gene ends were 0 bases for V and 7 bases for J; bases not matched to a gene: 6. This CDR3 region has 15 residues. This CDR3 is CASSLEAGEIGELFF. The CDR3 nucleotides are TGCGCCAGCAGCTTGGAGGCGGGGGAAATCGGGGAGCTGTTTTTT.

This clonotype occurred a few times. This chain joins TRBV7-2 and TRBJ2-7, with D tentatively TRBD1 (8 bases). The V and J ends lost 2 bases and 3 bases respectively, with 14 bases between them. This CDR3 contains 15 residues. CDR1 is SGHTA and CDR2 is FQGNSA in the germline V gene. The CDR3 region has the DNA TGTGCCAGCAGCTTAAGAACAGGGGGGGACTACGAGCAGTACTTC. This sequence encodes CASSLRTGGDYEQYF.

This chain uses TRBV7-6 with TRBJ2-5; D is unresolved. Per germline, CDR1 SGHVS and CDR2 FNYEAQ. V was shortened by 1 base and J by 2 bases, with 8 bases between the two germline ends. The CDR3 covers 14 residues. The CDR3 nucleotides read TGTGCCAGCAGCTTAGACAGACCTCAAGAGACCCAGTACTTC. Residues: CASSLDRPQETQYF.

This clonotype has a handful of counts. This chain uses TRBV12-3 or TRBV12-4 with TRBJ2-7; the D gene could be TRBD1 or TRBD2 (7 bases each). This CDR3 spans 17 amino acids. Trimming pared 2 bases from V and 3 bases from J, leaving 20 bases between. CDR3 region: CASSLYLGGAGGYEQYF. In DNA, the CDR3 is TGTGCCAGCAGTTTATACCTGGGGGGGGCAGGGGGCTACGAGCAGTACTTC.